The entry that follows covers one T cell receptor beta chain sequence. What it recognizes is unknown. The germline V gene encodes CDR1 MNHEY and CDR2 SMNVEV (reference sequence). V was pared by 3 bases and J by 4 bases, with 12 bases of the junction left unmatched. There are 17 residues in the CDR3. This record belongs to a study of T cell responses to AZD1222 COVID-19 vaccine. General study points: The number of AZD1222 recipients seropositive at baseline was only six. There were mostly white British donors and more females than males, and clonal diversity was possibly underestimated. Spike-wide vaccine-associated CD4 TCRs dominated at 160-218 and 743-854.

Produced via immunoSEQ multiplex PCR; TCRdb's table is partial and in-frame only. This table holds some 99,000 clones, approximately 88% found once. The sequenced sample was peripheral blood, obtained on day 0 of MenACWY control vaccination. The rearrangement links TRBV27 to TRBJ2-5, with 9 bases aligning to TRBD1. This receptor was taken from an adult in good health. CDR3 in DNA: TGTGCCAGCAGTTTCCGCCCCCCAGACAGGGGGATAGAGACCCAGTACTTC. The encoded protein is CASSFRPPDRGIETQYF.